The table lists the clone carrying this TCR beta chain with many counts. The source of the sample is a study of T cell repertoires in cytomegalovirus infection. TCRdb called the reads again in MiXCR, with one record for every CDR3 protein. The table has 100,000 to 150,000 distinct CDR3 sequences, 8.8% seen once; the top ten hold 10%. The V gene lost 1 base and the J gene lost 0 bases, with 15 bases spanning the gap. From germline, CDR1 is SGHTA and CDR2 FQGNSA. The CDR3 totals 17 residues. The J gene is TRBJ1-2, the V gene TRBV7-2; no clear D. Material: PBMCs. The receptor was isolated from a human donor in good health (CMV status not recorded). Some clones in this sample may be carry-over from other donors' samples. The CDR3 sequence is CASSLGGTVGANYGYTF. CDR3 DNA: TGTGCCAGCAGCTTAGGCGGTACGGTCGGAGCTAACTATGGCTACACCTTC.